This passage covers 24 T cell receptor beta chains from one sample sequenced in a study of T cells in Graves' hyperthyroidism and ophthalmopathy. TCR beta CDR3 region amplification was performed from RNA transcripts. An initial round of RT-PCR targeting the TCR CDR3 relied on the HTBI primer set. Via MiXCR, TCRdb re-called the multiplex PCR reads, giving one row per CDR3 protein. The sample lists more than 500,000 distinct CDR3 sequences; 46% were seen once. Sequencing used peripheral blood or thyroid tissue (not recorded which). These receptors all stem from an adult woman with Graves' disease, either hyperthyroidism or ophthalmopathy (not recorded which).

This clonotype has just one count. A junction boundary mismatches the germline segment, possibly from a read error. The CDR3 bases are TGCGCCAGCAGCCCGAGGATATCAGGGCAGGGCGACTCACCCCTCCACTTT. Its translation is CASSPRISGQGDSPLHF. This sequence joins TRBV9 and TRBJ1-6, with a tentative D call TRBD1 (5 bases). This CDR3 contains 17 residues. Per germline, CDR1 SGDLS and CDR2 YYNGEE.

This clonotype was seen many times. This chain's CDR3 is CASSHRDRNSPLHF. The CDR3 bases are TGTGCCAGCAGCCACCGGGACAGGAATTCACCCCTCCACTTT. V is TRBV7-9 and J is TRBJ1-6; 8 bases match TRBD1. The CDR3 spans 14 residues. J was trimmed by 7 bases and V by 5 bases; bases with no gene match: 4. Germline V gene data show CDR1 as SEHNR and CDR2 as FQNEAQ (reference sequence).

This clonotype appeared many times. The CDR3 is CATSDAGTGITGELFF. In DNA form, the CDR3 reads TGTGCCACCAGTGACGCCGGGACAGGGATCACCGGGGAGCTGTTTTTT. The chain recombines TRBV24-1 with TRBJ2-2; 9 bases agree with TRBD1. After removal of 4 bases from V and 4 bases from J, the junction contained 6 bases not matched to a gene. CDR1 and CDR2 from the germline V gene are KGHDR and SFDVKD. The CDR3 covers 16 residues.

This clonotype came up a few times. The genes are TRBV29-1 and TRBJ1-4; D call uncertain. CDR1 and CDR2 (germline): SQVTM, ANQGSEA. The CDR3 totals 11 residues. V lost 8 bases to trimming and J lost 8 bases, with 12 bases between them. In DNA, the CDR3 is TGCAGCTCCCTCGAAGGGGAAAAACTGTTTTTT. Its translation: CSSLEGEKLFF.

Concerning this clonotype itself: A junction end diverges from the germline sequence, so it may reflect a read error. The CDR3 DNA is TGTGCCAGCAACCAAGTGGACCGGGGGGTTGGCTACACCTTC. This gives the protein CASNQVDRGVGYTF. V and J are TRBV14 and TRBJ1-2, with a weak D call TRBD1 (5 bases). CDR1 and CDR2 (germline): SGHDN, FVKESK. There are 14 residues in the CDR3.

This clonotype occurred many times. This chain's CDR3 is CSADNPLGGVNSNQPQHF. Here the CDR3 DNA reads TGCAGTGCTGACAACCCATTAGGGGGAGTGAATAGCAATCAGCCCCAGCATTTT. The chain uses TRBV20-1 and TRBJ1-5; D might be TRBD1 (6 bases). Trimming stripped 5 bases from V and 0 bases from J, with 23 bases between. Looked up from germline, CDR1 is DFQATT and CDR2 is SNEGSKA (reference sequence). CDR3 length: 18 residues.

This clonotype was seen a handful of times. The V and J genes are TRBV6-2 or TRBV6-3 and TRBJ2-7, with TRBD2 matching 9 bases. Unmatched junction bases numbered 17, after V lost 5 bases and J lost 6 bases. This CDR3 comprises 17 residues. Germline values: CDR1 MNHEY, CDR2 SVGEGT. The CDR3 reads CASSRPILAGGPSEQYF. The CDR3, as DNA: TGTGCCAGCAGTCGCCCCATCCTCGCGGGAGGGCCTAGCGAGCAGTACTTC.

The rearrangement uses TRBV6-1 and TRBJ1-5; weak D call: TRBD1 (5 bases). Germline loops: CDR1 MNHNS, CDR2 SASEGT. This CDR3 has 13 residues. Trimming stripped 5 bases from V and 8 bases from J, with 13 bases between. CDR3: CASSTSPGEPQHF. Written as DNA, the CDR3 is TGTGCCAGCAGTACCTCCCCGGGGGAGCCCCAGCATTTT.

This clonotype was counted only a few times. The V and J genes are TRBV2 and TRBJ2-7; D gene uncertain. The V end lost 8 bases, the J end lost 3 bases, and 20 bases lay between the germline ends. The length of the CDR3 is 15 residues. Germline V CDR1 and CDR2: SNHLY, FYNNEI. DNA of the CDR3: TGTGCCAGCTCCCCAAATGGCGCCGTGGACTACGAGCAGTACTTC. Amino acid sequence: CASSPNGAVDYEQYF.

This clonotype was recorded many times. V gene TRBV10-3 combines with J gene TRBJ1-2; maybe TRBD1 (6 bases). The CDR3 loop spans 16 amino acids. CDR1 is ENHRY and CDR2 is SYGVKD in the germline V gene. The V end lost 4 bases, the J end lost 4 bases, and 19 bases lay between the germline ends. In nucleotides, the CDR3 is TGTGCCATCAGTGCTAACGACAGGCTCCAAGGCTATGGCTACACCTTC. Protein: CAISANDRLQGYGYTF.

This clonotype was counted a few times. The chain uses TRBV29-1 and TRBJ1-5; possibly TRBD1 for D (5 bases). CDR3 length: 13 residues. The germline V gene has CDR1 SQVTM and CDR2 ANQGSEA. The germline V and J ends were trimmed by 6 bases and 0 bases, with 9 bases remaining between them. Written as DNA, the CDR3 is TGCAGCGTGGCCAGGGATAGCAATCAGCCCCAGCATTTT. Encoded protein: CSVARDSNQPQHF.

In the case of this clonotype: A clone one base away is much larger, so this may be a read error. Here the CDR3 DNA reads TGTGCCAGCAGCATGCAGGGGAACCGGCTTGAAAAACTGTTTTTT. Translating it yields CASSMQGNRLEKLFF. The chain links TRBV5-8 to TRBJ1-4; a possible D gene is TRBD1 (6 bases). The germline V and J ends were trimmed by 4 bases and 7 bases, with 17 bases remaining between them. The CDR3 spans 15 residues. Germline CDR1 and CDR2: SGHTS and YDEGEE.

This chain connects TRBV10-3 to TRBJ2-7; 7 nucleotides agree with TRBD2. J gave up 2 bases and V 3 bases, and 7 bases lay outside the gene matches. The length of the CDR3 is 15 residues. The germline CDR1 and CDR2 sequences are ENHRY and SYGVKD. The CDR3 sequence is CAISDRTRNPYEQYF. The CDR3 bases are TGTGCCATCAGTGACAGGACTAGGAACCCCTACGAGCAGTACTTC.

This rearrangement joins TRBV15 to TRBJ2-2; TRBD1 might be the D (6 bases). Trimming took 4 bases from V and 3 from J, leaving 12 bases between them. Germline loops: CDR1 LNHNV, CDR2 YYDKDF (reference sequence). The CDR3 sequence is 15 residues long. The CDR3 coding sequence is TGTGCCACCAGCACGAGGACAGACGACACCGGGGAGCTGTTTTTT. Translated: CATSTRTDDTGELFF. The whole variable domain, filled in from reference TRBV15 and TRBJ2-2, reads DAMVIQNPRYQVTQFGKPVTLSCSQTLNHNVMYWYQQKSSQAPKLLFHYYDKDFNNEADTPDNFQSRRPNTSFCFLDIRSPGLGDTAMYLCATSTRTDDTGELFFGEGSRLTVL.

The chain recombines TRBV7-3 with TRBJ1-1; D ambiguous. V was trimmed by 3 bases and J by 3 bases, leaving 14 bases between them. The CDR3 covers 15 residues. Germline V gives CDR1 SGHTA, CDR2 FQGTGA. CDR3 sequence: CASSLTSAVYTEAFF. CDR3 nucleotides: TGTGCCAGCAGCTTGACATCGGCGGTGTACACTGAAGCTTTCTTT. The whole variable domain, filled in from reference TRBV7-3 and TRBJ1-1, reads GAGVSQTPSNKVTEKGKYVELRCDPISGHTALYWYRQSLGQGPEFLIYFQGTGAADDSGLPNDRFFAVRPEGSVSTLKIQRTERGDSAVYLCASSLTSAVYTEAFFGQGTRLTVV.

Comments on this clonotype: A read error may explain this, as a much larger clone is one base away. The chain links TRBV20-1 to TRBJ1-1; TRBD1 is a possible D gene (5 bases). Germline V gene sequence: CDR1 DFQATT, CDR2 SNEGSKA (reference sequence). The CDR3 is 16 amino acids. This CDR3 is CSTRDQGPSPGAEAFF. CDR3 nucleotides: TGCAGTACTAGAGATCAAGGGCCATCCCCGGGGGCTGAAGCTTTCTTT.

Worth noting for this clonotype: A much larger clone differs by one base, so this may be a read error. The chain uses TRBV6-5 and TRBJ1-5, with D perhaps TRBD1 (5 bases). CDR3 length: 14 residues. The germline gives CDR1 MNHEY, CDR2 SVGAGI. CDR3 coding DNA: TGTGCCATCAGTTACGTGGGGGGCAATCAGCCCCAGCATTTT. This gives the protein CAISYVGGNQPQHF.

Comment on this clonotype: One junction end disagrees with the germline gene, perhaps due to a read error. The V call is TRBV2, the J call TRBJ2-5; tentatively, D is TRBD1 (6 bases). The germline gives CDR1 SNHLY, CDR2 FYNNEI. The CDR3 extends over 13 amino acids. In DNA form, the CDR3 reads TGTGCCAGCAGTACGGACAGACAAGAGACCCAGTGCTTC. Translated, it gives CASSTDRQETQCF.

This clonotype occurred a few times. The rearrangement joins TRBV7-9 to TRBJ1-2, with D tentatively TRBD1 (6 bases). Germline values: CDR1 SEHNR, CDR2 FQNEAQ (reference sequence). V lost 5 bases to trimming and J lost 4 bases, with 11 bases between them. This CDR3 has 13 amino acids. The CDR3 nucleotides are TGTGCCAGCAGCCAGGGGCGAATCTATGGCTACACCTTC. This translates into CASSQGRIYGYTF. Variable domain in full (rest from reference TRBV7-9 and TRBJ1-2): DTGVSQNPRHKITKRGQNVTFRCDPISEHNRLYWYRQTLGQGPEFLTYFQNEAQLEKSRLLSDRFSAERPKGSFSTLEIQRTEQGDSAMYLCASSQGRIYGYTFGSGTRLTVV.

This clonotype was observed at least ten times. The chain employs TRBV20-1 and TRBJ1-1; TRBD1 agrees at 7 bases. Germline CDR1 is DFQATT and CDR2 is SNEGSKA (reference sequence). The length of the CDR3 is 14 residues. V lost 3 bases and J lost 4; bases outside the gene matches: 8. CDR3 nucleotide sequence: TGCAGTGCTAGTAGGACAGGATTCGGCACTGAAGCTTTCTTT. Amino acid sequence: CSASRTGFGTEAFF.

This clonotype was counted many times. This sequence joins TRBV5-1 and TRBJ2-2; D gene ambiguous. CDR3 length: 14 amino acids. V lost 6 bases and J 0 bases, leaving 9 bases between the germline ends. Germline CDR1 SGHRS, CDR2 YFSETQ. CDR3 loop: CASKPTANTGELFF. For the CDR3, the DNA is TGCGCCAGCAAACCAACAGCGAACACCGGGGAGCTGTTTTTT.

V usage is TRBV9 and J usage is TRBJ1-4; tentatively, D is TRBD1 (5 bases). In germline, CDR1 is SGDLS, CDR2 YYNGEE. The CDR3 sequence is 14 residues long. Trimming took 5 bases from V and 8 from J, leaving 16 bases between them. CDR3 sequence: CASSQRAGEEKLFF. In DNA, the CDR3 is TGTGCCAGCAGTCAGAGAGCGGGGGAGGAAAAACTGTTTTTT.

The rearrangement links TRBV29-1 to TRBJ2-5; TRBD2 aligns across 7 bases. Germline CDR1 is SQVTM and CDR2 is ANQGSEA. V was clipped by 1 base and J by 5 bases; unmatched bases: 7. The CDR3 covers 14 residues. CDR3 DNA sequence: TGCAGCGTTGAAGGTCCCGCGGGAGTTGAGACCCAGTACTTC. This translates into CSVEGPAGVETQYF.

This clonotype was found many times. The DNA for the CDR3 is TGTGCCAGCAGTTTACGGGATGGGGGGAACACTGAAGCTTTCTTT. Its translation: CASSLRDGGNTEAFF. The chain recombines TRBV12-3 or TRBV12-4 with TRBJ1-1; a possible D gene is TRBD1 (5 bases). The length of the CDR3 is 15 residues. V lost 2 bases, J lost 1 base, and 11 bases lay in between.